Sequencing of this TCR beta chain was carried out in a study of T cell responses to AZD1222 COVID-19 vaccine. Here immunoSEQ multiplex PCR was the method, and the copy in TCRdb shows in-frame clones only, minus some. The data contain roughly 140,000 clones, about 90% of them seen just once; the ten biggest clones take up 4% to 6%. This CDR3 is built from 14 residues. The V gene end was trimmed by 6 bases and the J gene end by 1 base; junction bases not matched to a gene: 4. The germline V gene has CDR1 SGHRS and CDR2 YFSETQ. The chain combines TRBV5-1 with TRBJ2-7; 10 nucleotides match TRBD2. The source was peripheral blood, collected on day 0 of AZD1222 vaccination. The TCR was taken from an adult in good health. CDR3 sequence: CASTRTSGSYEQYF. The CDR3, as DNA: TGCGCCAGCACCCGGACTAGCGGATCCTACGAGCAGTACTTC.